The text below deals with one T cell receptor (beta chain). Its antigen remains unidentified. This sample was taken from a study of shared clonotypes between healthy human individuals. General study findings and limits: Sample collection involved blood only; tissue repertoires are likely different. Naive CD4 clonotypes overlapped across a handful of donors at about 5.3%.

DNA at about 210 ng, 25,000 to 35,000 T cell genomes, went into sorted-subset replicate PCRs. The repertoire was sequenced with immunoSEQ multiplex PCR; TCRdb's copy has only in-frame clones and lacks some. The sample has about 2.2 million clones; roughly 93% are singletons. Selected positively for CCR7 and CD45RO-negative, naive CD8 cells excluded terminally differentiated effector memory CD45RA+ cells. Trimming took 3 bases from V and 3 from J, leaving 15 bases between them. Germline V gene sequence: CDR1 MDHEN, CDR2 SYDVKM. This CDR3 has 16 residues. Material: naive CD8+ T cells from PBMCs. V usage is TRBV28 and J usage is TRBJ2-1; D call uncertain. The TCR comes from a man younger than 35 in good health. Some clones in this sample may be carry-over from other donors' samples. The chain's CDR3 is CASSFRVGFHYNEQFF. Here the CDR3 DNA reads TGTGCCAGCAGTTTCCGGGTAGGATTCCACTACAATGAGCAGTTCTTC.